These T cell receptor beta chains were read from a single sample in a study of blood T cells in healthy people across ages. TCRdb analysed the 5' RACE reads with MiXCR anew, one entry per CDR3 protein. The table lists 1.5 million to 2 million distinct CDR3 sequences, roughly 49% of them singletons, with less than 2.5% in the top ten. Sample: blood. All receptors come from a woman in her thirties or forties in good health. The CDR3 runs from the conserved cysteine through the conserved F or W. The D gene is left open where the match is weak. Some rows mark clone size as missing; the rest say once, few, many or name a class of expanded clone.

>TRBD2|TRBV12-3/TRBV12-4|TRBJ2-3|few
CASSRTSGGFTDTQYF
TGTGCCAGCAGTAGGACTAGCGGGGGTTTCACAGATACGCAGTATTTT
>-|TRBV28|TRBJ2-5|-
CATRRGSQETQYF
TGTGCCACCCGAAGGGGATCTCAAGAGACCCAGTACTTC
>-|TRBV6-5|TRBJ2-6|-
CASSYGDPGANVLTF
TGTGCCAGCAGTTACGGGGACCCGGGGGCCAACGTCCTGACTTTC
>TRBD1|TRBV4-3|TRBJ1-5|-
CASSQDLQGRSQPQHF
TGCGCCAGCAGCCAAGATTTACAGGGGAGAAGTCAGCCCCAGCATTTT
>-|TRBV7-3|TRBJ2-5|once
CASAGPGQEIQYF
TGTGCCAGCGCCGGGCCAGGCCAAGAGATCCAGTACTTC
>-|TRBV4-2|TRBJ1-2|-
CASSQASDSISYGYTF
TGTGCCAGCAGCCAAGCGTCCGACAGCATCTCCTATGGCTACACCTTC
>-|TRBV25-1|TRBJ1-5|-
CASSELVLNQPQHF
TGTGCCAGCAGTGAATTGGTCTTAAATCAGCCCCAGCATTTT
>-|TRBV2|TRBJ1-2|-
CASSEGQRSYGYTF
TGTGCCAGCAGTGAAGGGCAGAGGTCCTATGGCTACACCTTC
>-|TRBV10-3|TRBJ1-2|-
CAINAGTGPYGYTF
TGTGCCATTAACGCCGGGACCGGGCCTTATGGCTACACCTTC
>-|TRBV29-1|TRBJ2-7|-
CSVESSTDTYEQYF
TGCAGCGTTGAAAGTTCCACGGACACCTACGAGCAGTACTTC
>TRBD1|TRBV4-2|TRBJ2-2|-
CASSRPDRETGELFF
TGTGCCAGCAGCCGACCGGACAGGGAGACCGGGGAGCTGTTTTTT
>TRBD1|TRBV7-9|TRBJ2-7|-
CASSPADRESYEQYF
TGTGCCAGCAGCCCCGCGGACAGGGAATCCTACGAGCAGTACTTC
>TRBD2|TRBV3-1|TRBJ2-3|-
CASSQGGGLLPDTQYF
TGTGCCAGCAGCCAAGGCGGGGGGCTCCTTCCAGATACGCAGTATTTT
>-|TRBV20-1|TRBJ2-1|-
CSAPRGAAYNEQFF
TGCAGTGCTCCGAGGGGGGCTGCCTACAATGAGCAGTTCTTC
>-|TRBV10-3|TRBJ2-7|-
CAISPGHPYEQYF
TGTGCCATCAGTCCGGGACATCCCTACGAGCAGTACTTC
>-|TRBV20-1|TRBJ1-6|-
CSARDPRRDGNSPLHF
TGCAGTGCTAGAGATCCCCGCAGGGACGGCAATTCACCCCTCCACTTT
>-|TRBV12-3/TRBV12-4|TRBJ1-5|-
CASSFSGQRNQPQHF
TGTGCCAGCAGTTTTTCCGGACAGAGAAATCAGCCCCAGCATTTT
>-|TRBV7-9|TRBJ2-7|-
CASSLAGPAVYEQYF
TGTGCCAGCAGCTTAGCAGGGCCAGCGGTCTACGAGCAGTACTTC
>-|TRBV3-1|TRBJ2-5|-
CASKRQVSEETQYF
TGTGCCAGCAAGAGACAGGTGTCCGAAGAGACCCAGTACTTC
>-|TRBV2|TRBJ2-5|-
CASRWGPFEETQYF
TGTGCCAGTCGGTGGGGGCCATTCGAAGAGACCCAGTACTTC
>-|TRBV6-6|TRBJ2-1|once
CASSRQSSQGNEQFF
TGTGCCAGCAGCCGCCAATCCTCACAGGGAAATGAGCAGTTCTTC
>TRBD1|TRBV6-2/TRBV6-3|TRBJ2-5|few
CASSRTGVPRETQYF
TGTGCCAGCAGTCGGACAGGGGTGCCTAGAGAGACCCAGTACTTC
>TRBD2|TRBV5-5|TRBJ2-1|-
CASGGERGSRDNEQFF
TGTGCCAGCGGGGGGGAACGGGGATCCCGGGACAATGAGCAGTTCTTC
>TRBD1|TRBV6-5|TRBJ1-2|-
CASSYLRDRGYGYTF
TGTGCCAGCAGTTACCTAAGGGACAGGGGCTATGGCTACACCTTC
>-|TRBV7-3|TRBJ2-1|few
CASSLDGQNYNEQFF
TGTGCCAGCAGCTTAGATGGCCAGAACTACAATGAGCAGTTCTTC
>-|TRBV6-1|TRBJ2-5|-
CASSERQGRGATQYF
TGTGCCAGCAGTGAGCGACAGGGGAGGGGAGCGACCCAGTACTTC
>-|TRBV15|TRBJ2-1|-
CATSSPEGLYNEQFF
TGTGCCACCAGCAGTCCCGAGGGGCTCTACAATGAGCAGTTCTTC
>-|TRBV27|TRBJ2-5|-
CASSVDSSGETQYF
TGTGCCAGCAGTGTGGACTCGTCGGGGGAGACCCAGTACTTC
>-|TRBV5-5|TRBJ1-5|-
CASSLVSGAGNQPQHF
TGTGCCAGCAGCTTGGTGTCGGGGGCCGGCAATCAGCCCCAGCATTTT
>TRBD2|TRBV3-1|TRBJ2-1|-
CASSQDSGLAMYNEQFF
TGTGCCAGCAGCCAAGATTCGGGACTAGCGATGTACAATGAGCAGTTCTTC